These 28 T cell receptor beta chains were sequenced from one sample in a study of blood T cell repertoires in COVID-19. TCRdb keeps only in-frame clones here, not all; method: immunoSEQ multiplex PCR. The data contain under 300,000 clones, approximately 89% of them singletons. Sequencing was carried out using PBMCs or T cells enriched from blood (not recorded which). Source of these receptors: a woman aged 40 to 50 who had been exposed to COVID-19.

The chain combines TRBV11-1 with TRBJ2-1; 8 bases match TRBD2. V dropped 2 bases and J dropped 10; count of bases not matched to a gene: 13. The germline CDR1 and CDR2 sequences are SGHAT and FQDESV (reference sequence). The CDR3 totals 16 residues. CDR3 amino acids: CASSLNSGSNPREQFF. The CDR3 DNA reads TGTGCCAGCAGCTTAAACAGCGGGAGTAATCCGCGGGAGCAGTTCTTC. The whole variable domain, remainder taken from reference TRBV11-1 and TRBJ2-1, is EAEVAQSPRYKITEKSQAVAFWCDPISGHATLYWYRQILGQGPELLVQFQDESVVDDSQLPKDRFSAERLKGVDSTLKIQPAELGDSAMYLCASSLNSGSNPREQFFGPGTRLTVL.

The chain joins TRBV11-1 to TRBJ2-1, with D perhaps TRBD1 (6 bases). The germline CDR1 and CDR2 sequences are SGHAT and FQDESV (reference sequence). V lost 5 bases and J lost 7, with 18 bases in between. The CDR3 contains 15 residues. CDR3 bases: TGTGCCAGCAGCAAGGGGGACAATCGTCGGAATGAGCAGTTCTTC. It is translated as CASSKGDNRRNEQFF.

This clone has a single count. V gene TRBV6-5 combines with J gene TRBJ1-3, with TRBD1 as a possible D gene (5 bases). CDR1 is MNHEY and CDR2 is SVGAGI in the germline V gene. The germline V and J ends were trimmed by 2 bases and 3 bases, with 11 bases remaining between them. The CDR3 contains 15 residues. Here the CDR3 reads CASSYEGTYGNTIYF. DNA for the CDR3: TGTGCCAGCAGTTACGAGGGGACTTATGGAAACACCATATATTTT.

The chain joins TRBV9 to TRBJ2-7; the D gene is possibly TRBD2 (5 bases). Looked up from germline, CDR1 is SGDLS and CDR2 is YYNGEE. The CDR3 loop spans 16 amino acids. V lost 0 bases to trimming and J lost 0 bases, with 13 bases between them. The CDR3 loop is CASSVDEGGYSYEQYF. CDR3 nucleotides: TGTGCCAGCAGCGTAGACGAGGGCGGGTACTCCTACGAGCAGTACTTC.

The chain recombines TRBV6-5 with TRBJ2-1, with 9 bases fitting TRBD2. The trim removed 0 bases at V and 8 bases at J, leaving 8 bases unmatched. CDR1 and CDR2 from the germline V gene are MNHEY and SVGAGI. The CDR3 runs to 16 residues. In nucleotides, the CDR3 is TGTGCCAGCAGTTACTCGACGGGCGGGAGGGCCTATGAGCAGTTCTTC. Its protein is CASSYSTGGRAYEQFF.

The J gene is TRBJ2-7, the V gene TRBV13, with TRBD2 as a possible D gene (7 bases). The germline CDR1 and CDR2 sequences are PRHDT and FYEKMQ (reference sequence). With 4 bases removed from V and 5 bases from J, the gap between germline ends came to 9 bases. The CDR3 is 12 residues long. CDR3 region: CASSWGGDEQYF. DNA of the CDR3: TGTGCCAGCAGCTGGGGGGGCGACGAGCAGTACTTC.

This chain joins TRBV5-5 and TRBJ1-1; TRBD1 might be the D (6 bases). The CDR3 runs to 14 residues. CDR1 is SGHKS and CDR2 is YYEKEE in the germline V gene (reference sequence). Trimming removed 4 bases at V and 5 bases at J, with 15 bases between. The chain's CDR3 is CASSGKGVATEAFF. The CDR3 DNA sequence: TGTGCCAGCAGCGGCAAGGGGGTCGCGACTGAAGCTTTCTTT.

The chain joins TRBV18 to TRBJ2-7; D is unclear. Germline lookup yields CDR1 KGHSH and CDR2 LQKENI. The V end was cut by 4 bases, the J end by 0 bases, with 10 bases between. This CDR3 contains 14 residues. The chain's CDR3 is CASSLVGSSYEQYV. As DNA, the CDR3 is TGTGCCAGCTCACTAGTGGGCAGCTCCTACGAGCAGTACGTC.

The genes are TRBV9 and TRBJ1-4; no clear D gene. This CDR3 spans 15 amino acids. CDR1 and CDR2 (germline): SGDLS, YYNGEE. Trimming left V 0 bases short and J 8 bases short, with 14 bases between. CDR3: CASSVDDWSGEKLFF. In DNA, the CDR3 is TGTGCCAGCAGCGTAGACGATTGGTCGGGAGAAAAACTGTTTTTT.

This clone was detected only once. J is TRBJ2-3 and V is TRBV4-3; D might be TRBD1 (6 bases). The CDR3 loop spans 12 amino acids. V was trimmed by 6 bases and J by 6 bases, leaving 10 bases between them. The V gene's germline CDR1 is LGHNA and CDR2 YSLEER. CDR3 in DNA: TGCGCCAGCAGTCAAACAGGGGATACGCAGTATTTT. Amino acid sequence: CASSQTGDTQYF.

This chain's CDR3 is CASSGHQDEKLFF. The CDR3 DNA follows: TGTGCCAGCAGCGGACACCAGGATGAAAAACTGTTTTTT. The V gene is TRBV6-5, the J gene TRBJ1-4; perhaps TRBD1 as D (5 bases). The V gene lost 6 bases and the J gene lost 6 bases, with 11 bases spanning the gap. This CDR3 contains 13 residues. From germline, CDR1 is MNHEY and CDR2 SVGAGI.

The chain uses TRBV6-5 and TRBJ2-2; a weak D match, TRBD2 (7 bases). The ends were cut back, 10 bases at V and 5 bases at J, with 20 bases in the middle. Looked up from germline, CDR1 is MNHEY and CDR2 is SVGAGI. The CDR3 loop spans 15 amino acids. The CDR3 reads CATWGGPHSTGELFF. The CDR3 DNA follows: TGTGCCACGTGGGGGGGGCCACACAGTACCGGGGAGCTGTTTTTT.

The gene calls are TRBV7-3 and TRBJ1-1; perhaps TRBD1 as D (6 bases). CDR1 and CDR2 from the germline V gene are SGHTA and FQGTGA. The CDR3 is 14 amino acids. Trimming cost V 7 bases and J 3 bases, with 15 bases left between them. CDR3 protein: CASKRGHGDTEAFF. CDR3 bases: TGTGCCAGCAAGCGGGGGCATGGTGACACTGAAGCTTTCTTT.

This chain connects TRBV12-3 or TRBV12-4 to TRBJ1-2; 9 bases are shared with TRBD1. CDR3 length: 12 residues. J gave up 8 bases and V 4 bases, and 2 bases lay outside the gene matches. The CDR3: CASSWTGDGYTF. As DNA, the CDR3 is TGTGCCAGCAGTTGGACAGGGGACGGCTACACCTTC.

As to this clone: The sample holds other DNA sequences that translate to the same CDR3. This chain joins TRBV7-9 and TRBJ1-2; possibly TRBD1 for D (5 bases). V dropped 0 bases and J dropped 2 bases, with 7 bases sitting between them. This CDR3 has 14 amino acids. From germline, CDR1 is SEHNR and CDR2 FQNEAQ (reference sequence). Written as DNA, the CDR3 is TGTGCCAGCAGCTTAGCGCCAGGGAACTATGGCTACACCTTC. Protein sequence: CASSLAPGNYGYTF.

This clone was seen only once. The gene calls are TRBV9 and TRBJ1-1; the D gene is possibly TRBD1 (6 bases). V was cut by 3 bases and J by 7 bases, with 16 bases left in between. The CDR3 runs to 14 residues. Looked up from germline, CDR1 is SGDLS and CDR2 is YYNGEE. CDR3 sequence (DNA): TGTGCCAGCAGCGAACAGGGTTTCGTAGGTGAAGCTTTCTTT. Protein sequence: CASSEQGFVGEAFF.

For this clone: A read error may produce the germline difference seen at one junction end. V gene TRBV7-7 combines with J gene TRBJ2-2, with TRBD2 identical over 9 bases. From germline, CDR1 is SSHAT and CDR2 FNYEAQ (reference sequence). The CDR3 covers 15 residues. CDR3 region: CASSPGLALTGELFF. The CDR3 nucleotides are TGTGCTAGCAGTCCGGGACTAGCACTCACCGGGGAGCTGTTTTTT.

The V call is TRBV9, the J call TRBJ1-1, with D perhaps TRBD1 (5 bases). V was cut by 0 bases and J by 3 bases, with 9 bases left in between. The CDR3 has 14 amino acids. The germline V gene encodes CDR1 SGDLS and CDR2 YYNGEE. CDR3 in amino acids: CASSVARRDTEAFF. In DNA, the CDR3 is TGTGCCAGCAGCGTAGCTCGCAGGGACACTGAAGCTTTCTTT.

This sequence joins TRBV18 and TRBJ1-6; a possible D gene is TRBD1 (6 bases). CDR1 KGHSH and CDR2 LQKENI come from the germline V gene. Trimming took off 5 bases at V and 9 bases at J, with 20 bases between the two ends. The CDR3 is 16 amino acids. The CDR3 sequence: CASSAGTSDDGSPLHF. The CDR3 coding sequence is TGTGCCAGCTCAGCCGGGACATCTGACGACGGTTCACCCCTCCACTTT.

The CDR3 coding sequence is TGTGCCAGCAGTGACTCGGACAGAGATACGCAGTATTTT. Protein product: CASSDSDRDTQYF. This chain uses TRBV6-4 with TRBJ2-3; D possibly corresponds to TRBD1 (6 bases). V lost 0 bases, J lost 5 bases, and 6 bases lay in between. The CDR3 has 13 residues. Germline V lookup: CDR1 MRHNA, CDR2 SNTAGT.

The genes are TRBV5-1 and TRBJ2-3, with 7 bases identical to TRBD2. V lost 1 base and J lost 0; bases outside the gene matches: 2. Germline V gene lookup returns CDR1 SGHRS and CDR2 YFSETQ. The CDR3 runs to 15 residues. The CDR3: CASSLPAGSTDTQYF. CDR3 coding DNA: TGCGCCAGCAGCTTGCCAGCGGGGAGCACAGATACGCAGTATTTT.

The chain uses TRBV11-2 and TRBJ1-4; a possible D gene is TRBD1 (6 bases). This CDR3 is built from 19 residues. The V end lost 5 bases, the J end lost 0 bases, and 22 bases lay between the germline ends. Germline loops: CDR1 SGHAT, CDR2 FQNNGV. This chain's CDR3 is CASSADYGGGRATNEKLFF. CDR3 coding DNA: TGTGCCAGCAGCGCTGATTACGGGGGGGGCAGGGCAACTAATGAAAAACTGTTTTTT.

The rearrangement links TRBV30 to TRBJ1-2; 7 bases are a match to TRBD1. Trimming cost V 1 base and J 8 bases; bases outside gene matches: 7. In germline, CDR1 is GTSNPN, CDR2 SVGIG (reference sequence). The CDR3 loop spans 13 amino acids. CDR3 in DNA: TGTGCCTGGAGTGGAGGGGGCCCTCGAGGCTACACCTTC. Translation gives CAWSGGGPRGYTF.

The chain combines TRBV19 with TRBJ1-2, with TRBD1 matching 8 bases. There are 16 residues in the CDR3. The trim removed 4 bases at V and 4 bases at J, leaving 11 bases unmatched. Looked up from germline, CDR1 is LNHDA and CDR2 is SQIVND (reference sequence). The CDR3, as DNA: TGTGCCAGTAGTACCGGAGTGCAGGGGGCTATCTATGGCTACACCTTC. Amino acid sequence: CASSTGVQGAIYGYTF.

The chain has TRBV7-2 and TRBJ1-1; perhaps TRBD1 as D (6 bases). Germline-derived CDR1 and CDR2 are SGHTA and FQGNSA. The CDR3 runs to 16 residues. V was shortened by 1 base and J by 3 bases, with 15 bases between the two germline ends. The CDR3 here is CASSLEGVRAYTEAFF. DNA for the CDR3: TGTGCCAGCAGCTTAGAGGGGGTCAGGGCTTACACTGAAGCTTTCTTT.

This sequence joins TRBV5-4 and TRBJ1-4, with D hard to call. This CDR3 region has 15 residues. The germline V and J ends were trimmed by 1 base and 8 bases, with 15 bases remaining between them. Per the germline V gene, CDR1 is SGHNT and CDR2 is YYREEE (reference sequence). Written as DNA, the CDR3 is TGTGCCAGCAGCTTGAGCCTTTCGCGGGGAGAAAAACTGTTTTTT. As protein: CASSLSLSRGEKLFF.

This chain joins TRBV6-4 and TRBJ2-3, with TRBD2 matching 9 bases. V was pared by 4 bases and J by 6 bases, with 5 bases of the junction left unmatched. This CDR3 is built from 14 residues. Germline CDR1 reads MRHNA; CDR2 reads SNTAGT. CDR3 region: CASSVAGGLDTQYF. DNA of the CDR3: TGTGCCAGCAGTGTTGCGGGGGGGCTTGATACGCAGTATTTT.

The table lists this clone with a few counts. This sample includes further DNA sequences coding for the same CDR3. The gene calls are TRBV3-1 (or the pseudogene TRBV3-2) and TRBJ1-5, with TRBD1 as a possible D gene (6 bases). This CDR3 contains 14 residues. V was shortened by 1 base and J by 3 bases, with 7 bases between the two germline ends. The germline V gene encodes CDR1 LGHDT and CDR2 YNNKEL (reference sequence). This chain's CDR3 is CASSQGTVNQPQHF. CDR3 nucleotides: TGTGCCAGCAGCCAAGGGACAGTCAATCAGCCCCAGCATTTT.